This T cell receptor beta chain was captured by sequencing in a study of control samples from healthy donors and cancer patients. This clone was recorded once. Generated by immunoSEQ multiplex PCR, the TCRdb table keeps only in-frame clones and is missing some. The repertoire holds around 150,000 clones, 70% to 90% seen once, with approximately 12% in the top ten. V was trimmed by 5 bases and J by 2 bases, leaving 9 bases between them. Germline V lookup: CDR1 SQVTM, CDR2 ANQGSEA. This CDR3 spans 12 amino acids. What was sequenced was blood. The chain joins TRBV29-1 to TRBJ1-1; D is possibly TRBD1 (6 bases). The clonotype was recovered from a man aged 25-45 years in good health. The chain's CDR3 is CSVRQVNTEAFF. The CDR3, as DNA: TGCAGCGTTCGACAGGTCAACACTGAAGCTTTCTTT.